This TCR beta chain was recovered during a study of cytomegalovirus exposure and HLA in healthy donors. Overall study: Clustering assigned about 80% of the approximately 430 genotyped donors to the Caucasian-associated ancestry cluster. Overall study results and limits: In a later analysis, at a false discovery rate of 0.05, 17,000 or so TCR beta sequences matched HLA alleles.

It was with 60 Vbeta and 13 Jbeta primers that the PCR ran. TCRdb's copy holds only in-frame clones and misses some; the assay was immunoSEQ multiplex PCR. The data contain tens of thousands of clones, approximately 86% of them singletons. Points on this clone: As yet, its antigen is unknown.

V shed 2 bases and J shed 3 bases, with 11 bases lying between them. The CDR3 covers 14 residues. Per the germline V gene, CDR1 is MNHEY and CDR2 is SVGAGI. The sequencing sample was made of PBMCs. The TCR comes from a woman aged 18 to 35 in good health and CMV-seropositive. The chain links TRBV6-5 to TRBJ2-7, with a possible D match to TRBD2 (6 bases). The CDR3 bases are TGTGCCAGCAGTTACAGCGGAGGGATCTACGAGCAGTACTTC. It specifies CASSYSGGIYEQYF.